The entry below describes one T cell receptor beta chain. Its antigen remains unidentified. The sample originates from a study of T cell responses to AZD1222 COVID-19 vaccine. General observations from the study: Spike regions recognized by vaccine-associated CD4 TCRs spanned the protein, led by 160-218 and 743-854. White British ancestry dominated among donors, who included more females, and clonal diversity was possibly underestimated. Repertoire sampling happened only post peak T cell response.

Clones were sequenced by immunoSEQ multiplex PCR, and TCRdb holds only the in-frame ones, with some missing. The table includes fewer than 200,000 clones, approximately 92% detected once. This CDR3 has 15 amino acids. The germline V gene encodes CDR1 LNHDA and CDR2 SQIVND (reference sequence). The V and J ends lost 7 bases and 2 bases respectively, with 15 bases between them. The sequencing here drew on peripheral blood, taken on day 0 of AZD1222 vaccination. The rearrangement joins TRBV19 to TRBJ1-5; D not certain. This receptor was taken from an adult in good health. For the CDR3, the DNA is TGTGCCAGTACCAAGGGTGGGGTTGGCAATCAGCCCCAGCATTTT. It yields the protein CASTKGGVGNQPQHF.